What follows are 7 T cell receptor beta chains derived from one specimen sequenced in a study of blood T cell repertoires in COVID-19 (dated by TCRdb to the early 2020s). Libraries were constructed by the immunoSEQ multiplex PCR assay. The clones in this table, taken by TCRdb from immuneACCESS, are in-frame only. Not every clone is retained; where verified, under half of the shortfall comes from an unresolved V gene, and the cause of the rest is unknown. The sample records a few hundred thousand clones, roughly 90% of which are singletons. Jointly, the top ten make up approximately 4% of the sample. Sequencing was carried out using PBMCs or T cells enriched from blood (not recorded which). The receptors here all came from a woman in her late teens or twenties with acute COVID-19.

The chain uses TRBV1 and TRBJ2-7; the D call TRBD2 from the table was never checked on the DNA. TRBV1 is reported as a pseudogene. CDR3 length: 17 residues. This CDR3 reads CTSSLLGGREGQYEQYF. The CDR3 DNA is TGCACCAGCAGCCTCCTAGGAGGTCGGGAGGGTCAATACGAGCAGTACTTC.

This clone was observed once. The V call is TRBV28, the J call TRBJ2-7; 10 bases align to TRBD1. Trimming removed 3 bases from V and 4 bases from J; junction bases left unmatched: 9. Germline lookup yields CDR1 MDHEN and CDR2 SYDVKM. The CDR3 has 16 residues. The CDR3 sequence is CASSLTGGIRGYEQYF. The CDR3 bases are TGTGCCAGCAGTTTGACAGGGGGCATCAGGGGGTACGAGCAGTACTTC.

The chain uses TRBV6-5 and TRBJ1-1; D gene uncertain. CDR3 size: 14 residues. In germline, CDR1 is MNHEY, CDR2 SVGAGI. V was cut by 6 bases and J by 0 bases, with 11 bases left in between. The CDR3 sequence is CASRSRSLNTEAFF. Here the CDR3 DNA reads TGTGCCAGCAGAAGCAGGTCATTGAACACTGAAGCTTTCTTT.

This chain joins TRBV18 and TRBJ2-5; tentatively, D is TRBD2 (6 bases). Trimming left V 3 bases short and J 5 bases short, with 13 bases between. CDR1 is KGHSH, CDR2 LQKENI, per germline. This CDR3 region has 14 residues. The DNA of the CDR3 is TGTGCCAGCTCACCTGGGACTGTCCGGGAGACCCAGTACTTC. Encoded protein: CASSPGTVRETQYF.

This chain uses TRBV24-1 with TRBJ2-2, with D maybe TRBD1 (5 bases). CDR1 and CDR2 (germline): KGHDR, SFDVKD. This CDR3 region has 14 residues. The V end was cut by 5 bases, the J end by 3 bases, with 9 bases between. The CDR3 loop reads CATSAGAHTGELFF. The CDR3 bases are TGTGCCACCAGTGCTGGGGCCCACACCGGGGAGCTGTTTTTT.

This chain joins TRBV28 and TRBJ1-1; 7 bases match TRBD1. After removal of 3 bases from V and 5 bases from J, the junction contained 6 bases not matched to a gene. The CDR3 length is 14 residues. CDR1 is MDHEN, CDR2 SYDVKM, per germline. The CDR3 loop is CASSLPDRATEAFF. The CDR3, as DNA: TGTGCCAGCAGTTTGCCCGACAGGGCTACTGAAGCTTTCTTT.

Only one count was recorded for this clone. The CDR3, as DNA: TGTGCCAGCAGTCCTGGGGGGAGCCGGGACGTCTTTTCCTACGAGCAGTACTTC. Translating it yields CASSPGGSRDVFSYEQYF. The chain is built from TRBV28 and TRBJ2-7; weak D call: TRBD2 (6 bases). Looked up from germline, CDR1 is MDHEN and CDR2 is SYDVKM. This CDR3 has 18 residues. V was shortened by 5 bases and J by 1 base, with 24 bases between the two germline ends.